This T cell receptor (beta chain) was captured in a study of blood T cells in healthy people across ages (dated by TCRdb to about 2015). For the study in its entirety: In model experiments, template switching captured about one uniquely barcoded TCR beta cDNA molecule for every two T cells. To track age-related changes in TCR beta repertoire diversity, the study relied on deep sequencing normalized with unique cDNA molecular identifiers. The donors were split into four age groups: young (average about 15 years), middle-aged (39), aged (more than 55) and long-lived (about 74). Donors of different ages were randomly distributed across sequencing lanes to avoid experimental bias. The study analyzed two additional independent replicas of 1 million unique cDNA reads from the same blood draw for two donors, one aged 18 to 30 and one aged 80 or older.

The germline V end is reduced by 0 bases and the J end by 6 bases; junction bases left unmatched: 10. The cysteine opens and the phenylalanine closes a CDR3 of 16 amino acids. The CDR3 DNA has 48 bases and is translated from base 1. CDR1 and CDR2 are read off the germline V gene as LGHNA and YNFKEQ. Broader findings and caveats from the paper: The CMV infection status of donors was not known, potentially confounding age-related changes in expanded clonotypes. Compared with the aged group, the long-lived group had more naive CD4+ T cells, fewer expanded clones and increased TCR diversity, a pattern suggesting age selection. Since profiling was done on bulk unsorted PBMCs, naive and antigen-experienced compartments could not be conclusively compared. Observed TCR beta diversity per million T cells fell roughly linearly with age, and a significant reduction was already apparent by age roughly 40. Estimates of total diversity based on one million sequenced T cells were regarded as lower bounds and as underestimates. Observed TCR beta diversity correlated strongly with the percentage of naive T cells measured by flow cytometry.

The method behind the library was 5' RACE. Sequencing took place on an Illumina HiSeq 2500. The second PCR ran for roughly 6 to 11 cycles and used a J-beta primer mix along with a sample-barcoded 5' primer. A unique molecular identifier was introduced onto each TCR beta cDNA molecule by a template-switch 5' adaptor carrying 12 random nucleotides. At least 2.5 million CDR3-containing paired-end reads were obtained from each sample. The Mint cDNA synthesis kit, primed by a TRBC-specific oligonucleotide, was used to synthesize first-strand cDNA from all RNA. All cDNA was treated with uracil-DNA glycosylase and then went through a first 18-cycle PCR with the universal primers M1SS and BC2_uni_R. The paper's data handling went like this. For normalization, 1 million high-quality reads, each with a distinct molecular identifier, were randomly selected from each sample. Reads sharing molecular identifiers were discarded rather than binned into consensus sequences. MiTCR, set to a Q25 quality threshold and the strictest error-elimination algorithm, was used for CDR3 identification, clonotype clustering and error correction. A nonparametric unseen species model with Euler transformation was used to estimate lower-bound total TCR beta diversity. TCRdb reran the public reads through fastp at Q25 and MiXCR, keeping productive beta chains. Each CDR3 protein appears once, grouped with its most common genes and DNA. The V and J calls, along with clone size, are taken from TCRdb and not from the paper's own processing. In this sample the table shows about 2 million distinct CDR3 sequences, just under 50% of which occur a single time. The ten biggest clones cover over 2% of the sample.

The roughly 39 donors, aged roughly 6 to 100 years, were systemically healthy Caucasian individuals from Russia. Each donor gave roughly 9 milliliters of peripheral blood, drawn into EDTA-treated Vacutainer tubes. PBMCs were isolated by Ficoll-Paque density-gradient centrifugation, with at least 7 million obtained per sample. Total RNA was extracted from PBMCs with Trizol reagent, with at least 5.5 micrograms obtained per sample. For every donor, flow cytometry on a PBMC aliquot measured the percentage of naive CD45RAhigh/CD27high T cells. Comment on this clonotype: Its antigen specificity is not known. No qualities accompany the bases; no much larger clone lies one base away.

This sequence originates from a woman in her 40s in good health. Sample: blood. This sequence uses TRBV4-2 and TRBJ1-2; 7 nucleotides in the junction match TRBD1. The sequenced DNA is TGTGCCAGCAGCCAAGAAACGGGACAGAGTAGTAATGGCTACACCTTC. It encodes CASSQETGQSSNGYTF.